There are a few counts of the clone carrying this TCR beta chain. Patients aged 18 to 65 had newly diagnosed hyperthyroidism lasting under 2 months. For the diagnoses, clinical symptoms, serum thyroxine and TRAb, thyroid ultrasound and orbital computed tomography were used. The V and J ends lost 3 bases and 5 bases respectively, with 20 bases between them. The CDR3 runs 17 residues. Germline V gene data show CDR1 as LNHDA and CDR2 as SQIVND (reference sequence). TCR beta CDR3 regions were amplified from RNA. Carried out on the TCR CDR3, a first-round RT-PCR used the HTBI primer set. TCRdb re-called the multiplex PCR reads through MiXCR, storing one row per CDR3 protein. In the table there are 300,000 to 450,000 distinct CDR3 sequences, 13% of which are singletons. These data come from a study of T cells in Graves' hyperthyroidism and ophthalmopathy.

The sample taken for sequencing was blood. The TCR originated in a woman aged 18-29 years with Graves' hyperthyroidism. The chain joins TRBV19 to TRBJ2-1; perhaps TRBD2 as D (6 bases). CDR3 region: CASSMGFKLAQDNEQFF. The CDR3 region has the DNA TGTGCCAGTAGTATGGGTTTCAAACTAGCACAAGACAATGAGCAGTTCTTC.